This T cell receptor beta chain was found in a study of shared clonotypes between healthy human individuals. Study-level information: Three plates were used per donor for CD4 naive, three for CD4 memory, two for CD8 naive and one for CD8 memory.

Details on this clone: What it binds is unknown.

The CDR3 is made up of 14 amino acids. V lost 6 bases and J lost 2, with 12 bases in between. Looked up from germline, CDR1 is SGHRS and CDR2 is YFSETQ. Study observations and caveats: Four donors held 4.5% to 5% of naive CD4 clonotypes in common.

It was around 190 ng DNA, 30,000 or so T cell genomes, that sorted-subset replicate PCRs used. Original methodology: In the immunoSEQ data, sequences were junction-only and lacked quality scores, so filtering differed. This table comes from immunoSEQ multiplex PCR, and its TCRdb copy is limited to in-frame clones, with some not included. The V and J calls and clone size come from that table; D and trimming were worked out from the DNA. The sample yields over 2 million clones, about 95% seen once. CD45RO-negative cells were positively selected for CCR7, leaving out terminally differentiated effector memory CD45RA+ cells.

The sample comprised naive CD8+ T cells sorted from blood. This receptor was identified in a man younger than 30 in good health. The chain carries TRBV5-1 and TRBJ2-1; possibly TRBD2 for D (6 bases). The CDR3 sequence is CASKGLAPYNEQFF. The CDR3 DNA reads TGCGCCAGCAAGGGTCTAGCGCCCTACAATGAGCAGTTCTTC.